A single sample is the source of the 24 T cell receptor beta chains below, sequenced in a study of T cell responses to AZD1222 COVID-19 vaccine. TCRdb's table, derived via immunoSEQ multiplex PCR, lists solely in-frame clones and lacks some. The sample has fewer than 50,000 clones; 80% are singletons. This specimen consisted of peripheral blood, obtained on day 0 of AZD1222 vaccination. These receptors were collected from an adult in good health.

The chain carries TRBV2 and TRBJ2-5, with 7 positions matching TRBD1. The CDR3 totals 13 residues. In germline, CDR1 is SNHLY, CDR2 FYNNEI. V lost 8 bases to trimming and J lost 5 bases; unmatched junction nucleotides: 8. DNA of the CDR3: TGTGCCAGCGAAAGGGGGCGCGGGGAGACCCAGTACTTC. It codes for CASERGRGETQYF. Complete variable domain (other parts from reference TRBV2 and TRBJ2-5): EPEVTQTPSHQVTQMGQEVILRCVPISNHLYFYWYRQILGQKVEFLVSFYNNEISEKSEIFDDQFSVERPDGSNFTLKIRSTKLEDSAMYFCASERGRGETQYFGPGTRLLVL.

The genes are TRBV5-4 and TRBJ1-4, with 8 bases that match TRBD1. This CDR3 is built from 14 residues. V lost 2 bases and J lost 7; bases outside the gene matches: 4. Per germline, CDR1 SGHNT and CDR2 YYREEE (reference sequence). CDR3 sequence: CASSLQGVGEKLFF. CDR3 bases: TGTGCCAGCAGCTTACAGGGGGTCGGTGAAAAACTGTTTTTT.

The rearrangement uses TRBV10-2 and TRBJ2-7; D gene uncertain. This CDR3 has 12 amino acids. The V gene's germline CDR1 is WSHSY and CDR2 SAAADI. V lost 4 bases to trimming and J lost 7 bases, with 11 bases between them. The DNA of the CDR3 is TGCGCCAGCAGTGGGGGTTTGGGGGAGCAGTACTTC. It yields the protein CASSGGLGEQYF.

The chain combines TRBV5-1 with TRBJ1-2; D is uncertain. Germline V gene lookup returns CDR1 SGHRS and CDR2 YFSETQ. V lost 0 bases and J 6 bases, leaving 9 bases between the germline ends. The CDR3 spans 13 residues. The CDR3 loop is CASSLVADHGYTF. CDR3 nucleotide sequence: TGCGCCAGCAGCTTGGTGGCAGACCATGGCTACACCTTC.

V and J are TRBV6-5 and TRBJ2-5; tentatively, D is TRBD2 (6 bases). The CDR3 totals 14 residues. V lost 0 bases and J 7 bases, leaving 12 bases between the germline ends. Germline values: CDR1 MNHEY, CDR2 SVGAGI. CDR3 nucleotides: TGTGCCAGCAGTTACTCGGAGGGGTCGGGGACCCAGTACTTC. Translated, it gives CASSYSEGSGTQYF.

The chain employs TRBV2 and TRBJ1-2, with 8 bases that match TRBD1. Germline lookup yields CDR1 SNHLY and CDR2 FYNNEI. With V trimmed by 6 bases and J by 6 bases, 6 bases remained unmatched. The length of the CDR3 is 13 residues. Here the CDR3 reads CASRQQGEDGYTF. CDR3 nucleotide sequence: TGTGCCAGCAGACAACAGGGGGAGGATGGCTACACCTTC.

V is TRBV18 and J is TRBJ1-2; weak D call: TRBD1 (5 bases). Germline V gene data show CDR1 as KGHSH and CDR2 as LQKENI. The CDR3 is made up of 14 amino acids. Trimming removed 6 bases at V and 3 bases at J, with 14 bases between. CDR3 DNA sequence: TGTGCCAGCTCCATGGGGGTAACCTACTATGGCTACACCTTC. This encodes CASSMGVTYYGYTF.

V gene TRBV9 combines with J gene TRBJ2-1; no firm D call. This CDR3 comprises 12 residues. The V gene's germline CDR1 is SGDLS and CDR2 YYNGEE. Deletions cut 0 bases from V and 8 bases from J, with 6 bases between. The CDR3 nucleotides read TGTGCCAGCAGCGTAGGTTTACATGAGCAGTTCTTC. It codes for CASSVGLHEQFF. The complete variable domain, with remaining parts taken from reference TRBV9 and TRBJ2-1, reads DSGVTQTPKHLITATGQRVTLRCSPRSGDLSVYWYQQSLDQGLQFLIQYYNGEERAKGNILERFSAQQFPDLHSELNLSSLELGDSALYFCASSVGLHEQFFGPGTRLTVL.

The genes are TRBV7-2 and TRBJ2-1, with a tentative D call TRBD2 (6 bases). Trimming pared 6 bases from V and 15 bases from J, leaving 21 bases between. In germline, CDR1 is SGHTA, CDR2 FQGNSA. The CDR3 extends over 13 amino acids. DNA for the CDR3: TGTGCCAGCAGAAAAGACCCGCGGGACCTGGTGTTCTTC. Translated, it gives CASRKDPRDLVFF. The full variable domain, completed using reference TRBV7-2 and TRBJ2-1, is GAGVSQSPSNKVTEKGKDVELRCDPISGHTALYWYRQSLGQGLEFLIYFQGNSAPDKSGLPSDRFSAERTGGSVSTLTIQRTQQEDSAVYLCASRKDPRDLVFFGPGTRLTVL.

Here the CDR3 reads CASSEGTGEYEQYF. CDR3 sequence (DNA): TGTGCCAGCAGTGAAGGTACAGGGGAGTACGAGCAGTACTTC. The genes are TRBV6-1 and TRBJ2-7; TRBD1 matches 7 bases. The V segment lost 1 base and the J segment 4 bases; nucleotides outside the gene matches: 4. CDR1 and CDR2 from the germline V gene are MNHNS and SASEGT. The CDR3 has 14 residues.

The chain is built from TRBV6-2 or TRBV6-3 and TRBJ1-6, with unresolved D. The CDR3 spans 14 residues. V was shortened by 2 bases and J by 10 bases, with 12 bases between the two germline ends. Germline V CDR1 and CDR2: MNHEY, SVGEGT. CDR3 coding DNA: TGTGCCAGCAGTTACGTGGGGATTGGGTCACCCCTCCACTTT. It encodes CASSYVGIGSPLHF.

The chain employs TRBV3-1 (or the pseudogene TRBV3-2) and TRBJ2-1; 8 bases map to TRBD2. The CDR3 runs to 14 residues. The V gene end was trimmed by 4 bases and the J gene end by 7 bases; junction bases not matched to a gene: 6. Germline CDR1 is LGHDT and CDR2 is YNNKEL (reference sequence). The CDR3 sequence is CASSRGLVRNEQFF. The CDR3 region has the DNA TGTGCCAGCAGCCGGGGACTAGTTAGGAATGAGCAGTTCTTC.

The chain joins TRBV19 to TRBJ1-5, with 7 bases lining up with TRBD1. Germline V gene data show CDR1 as LNHDA and CDR2 as SQIVND (reference sequence). This CDR3 spans 15 amino acids. With V trimmed by 1 base and J by 3 bases, 3 bases remained unmatched. The CDR3 loop reads CASSIVGQYNQPQHF. Written as DNA, the CDR3 is TGTGCCAGTAGTATAGTGGGACAGTACAATCAGCCCCAGCATTTT. Drawing the rest from reference TRBV19 and TRBJ1-5, the complete variable domain is DGGITQSPKYLFRKEGQNVTLSCEQNLNHDAMYWYRQDPGQGLRLIYYSQIVNDFQKGDIAEGYSVSREKKESFPLTVTSAQKNPTAFYLCASSIVGQYNQPQHFGDGTRLSIL.

The chain joins TRBV5-1 to TRBJ1-2; D is possibly TRBD1 (5 bases). The CDR3 covers 14 residues. Germline V CDR1 and CDR2: SGHRS, YFSETQ. Deletions cut 0 bases from V and 2 bases from J, with 8 bases between. DNA of the CDR3: TGCGCCAGCAGCTTGGTCCCAGGGAACTATGGCTACACCTTC. It specifies CASSLVPGNYGYTF.

This clone was found once. The chain recombines TRBV7-2 with TRBJ1-2, with TRBD1 identical over 7 bases. Germline lookup yields CDR1 SGHTA and CDR2 FQGNSA. V gave up 5 bases and J gave up 8 bases; unmatched junction bases: 5. The CDR3 loop spans 12 amino acids. The CDR3 coding sequence is TGTGCCAGCAGCCTAGACAGGGAGGGCTACACCTTC. Translation gives CASSLDREGYTF.

Only one count was recorded for this clone. The rearrangement links TRBV11-3 to TRBJ1-6; tentative D call: TRBD1 (5 bases). CDR1 is SGHNT and CDR2 is YENEEA in the germline V gene. V was cut by 1 base and J by 8 bases, with 15 bases left in between. The CDR3 totals 16 residues. The CDR3 is CASSLGPWGPDSPLHF. The CDR3 DNA sequence: TGTGCCAGCAGCTTAGGCCCGTGGGGCCCCGATTCACCCCTCCACTTT.

The chain is built from TRBV24-1 and TRBJ1-1, with a possible D match to TRBD1 (5 bases). From germline, CDR1 is KGHDR and CDR2 SFDVKD. The CDR3 covers 14 residues. V lost 4 bases and J lost 0, with 8 bases in between. This CDR3 is CATSEGGVNTEAFF. CDR3 in DNA: TGTGCCACCAGTGAAGGAGGGGTGAACACTGAAGCTTTCTTT.

The V call is TRBV30, the J call TRBJ1-6, with D possibly TRBD1 on 6 matching bases. The CDR3 is 14 amino acids. Germline assignment: CDR1 GTSNPN and CDR2 SVGIG (reference sequence). V shed 7 bases and J shed 7 bases, with 17 bases lying between them. The CDR3 loop reads CALARDNPNSPLHF. In DNA form, the CDR3 reads TGTGCCTTAGCCCGGGACAACCCAAATTCACCCCTCCACTTT.

The gene calls are TRBV7-3 and TRBJ2-3, with D possibly called TRBD1 or TRBD2 (6 bases each). The germline V gene has CDR1 SGHTA and CDR2 FQGTGA. The CDR3 spans 15 residues. The V gene lost 8 bases and the J gene lost 2 bases, with 17 bases spanning the gap. CDR3: CASSYGGGNTDTQYF. As DNA, the CDR3 is TGTGCCAGCTCCTACGGGGGCGGAAACACAGATACGCAGTATTTT. Using reference TRBV7-3 and TRBJ2-3 for the parts outside the CDR3, the full variable domain is GAGVSQTPSNKVTEKGKYVELRCDPISGHTALYWYRQSLGQGPEFLIYFQGTGAADDSGLPNDRFFAVRPEGSVSTLKIQRTERGDSAVYLCASSYGGGNTDTQYFGPGTRLTVL.

This chain uses TRBV19 with TRBJ1-4; D unresolved. Germline CDR1 and CDR2: LNHDA and SQIVND (reference sequence). V shed 6 bases and J shed 8 bases, with 19 bases lying between them. This CDR3 is 15 amino acids long. The CDR3 loop is CASRVGGGIGEKLFF. The CDR3 DNA reads TGTGCCAGTAGAGTCGGAGGTGGAATAGGGGAAAAACTGTTTTTT. Using reference TRBV19 and TRBJ1-4 for the parts outside the CDR3, the full variable domain is DGGITQSPKYLFRKEGQNVTLSCEQNLNHDAMYWYRQDPGQGLRLIYYSQIVNDFQKGDIAEGYSVSREKKESFPLTVTSAQKNPTAFYLCASRVGGGIGEKLFFGSGTQLSVL.

The chain combines TRBV7-6 with TRBJ2-2; 7 bases match TRBD1. CDR1 is SGHVS, CDR2 FNYEAQ, per germline. The CDR3 runs to 15 residues. The junction had 9 bases not matched to a gene; V was cut back by 5 bases and J by 6 bases. The CDR3 loop is CASSAPPQGAGELFF. CDR3 DNA sequence: TGTGCCAGCAGCGCCCCCCCGCAGGGGGCCGGGGAGCTGTTTTTT.

J is TRBJ1-1 and V is TRBV11-1, with 10 nucleotides matching TRBD1. V gave up 4 bases and J gave up 4 bases; unmatched junction bases: 3. This CDR3 has 14 residues. Per the germline V gene, CDR1 is SGHAT and CDR2 is FQDESV (reference sequence). In nucleotides, the CDR3 is TGTGCCAGCAGCTACGGACAGGGGGTCACTGAAGCTTTCTTT. It yields the protein CASSYGQGVTEAFF. Filled out from reference TRBV11-1 and TRBJ1-1, the complete variable domain reads EAEVAQSPRYKITEKSQAVAFWCDPISGHATLYWYRQILGQGPELLVQFQDESVVDDSQLPKDRFSAERLKGVDSTLKIQPAELGDSAMYLCASSYGQGVTEAFFGQGTRLTVV.

This chain connects TRBV7-2 to TRBJ2-5, with 11 bases matching TRBD2. The V gene's germline CDR1 is SGHTA and CDR2 FQGNSA. The CDR3 loop spans 15 amino acids. J lost 4 bases, V lost 2 bases, and 3 bases had no gene match. In nucleotides, the CDR3 is TGTGCCAGCAGCTTAATGCTAGCGGGGGGAGAGACCCAGTACTTC. This sequence encodes CASSLMLAGGETQYF.

The V call is TRBV28, the J call TRBJ2-3, with D possibly TRBD1 on 5 matching bases. Germline values: CDR1 MDHEN, CDR2 SYDVKM. Trimming removed 3 bases at V and 1 base at J, with 8 bases between. The CDR3 is made up of 14 amino acids. Here the CDR3 DNA reads TGTGCCAGCAGTTTGGACAAGGGCACAGATACGCAGTATTTT. It yields the protein CASSLDKGTDTQYF.